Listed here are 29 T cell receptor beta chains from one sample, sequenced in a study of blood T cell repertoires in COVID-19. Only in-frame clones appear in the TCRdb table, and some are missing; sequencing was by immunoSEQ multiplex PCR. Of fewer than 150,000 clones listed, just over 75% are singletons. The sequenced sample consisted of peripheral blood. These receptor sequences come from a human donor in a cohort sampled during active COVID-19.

The CDR3: CASSLRLAGGEQFF. For the CDR3, the DNA is TGTGCCAGCAGCTTAAGACTAGCGGGAGGTGAGCAGTTCTTC. This chain joins TRBV5-4 and TRBJ2-1, with 13 bases matching TRBD2. Germline CDR1 reads SGHNT; CDR2 reads YYREEE (reference sequence). The junction had 2 bases not matched to a gene; V was cut back by 2 bases and J by 9 bases. The CDR3 spans 14 residues.

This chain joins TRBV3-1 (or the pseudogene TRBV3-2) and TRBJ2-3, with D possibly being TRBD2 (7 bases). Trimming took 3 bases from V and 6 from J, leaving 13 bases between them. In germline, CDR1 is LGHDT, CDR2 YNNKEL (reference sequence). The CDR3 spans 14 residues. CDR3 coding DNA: TGTGCCAGCAGCCATGGGGGGCGGGAGGATACGCAGTATTTT. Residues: CASSHGGREDTQYF.

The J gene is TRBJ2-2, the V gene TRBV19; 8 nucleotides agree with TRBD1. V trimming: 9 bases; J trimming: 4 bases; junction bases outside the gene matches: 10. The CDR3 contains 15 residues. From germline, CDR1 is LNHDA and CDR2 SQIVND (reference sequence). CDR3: CASNDGQGSTGELFF. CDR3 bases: TGTGCCAGCAACGACGGACAGGGATCCACCGGGGAGCTGTTTTTT.

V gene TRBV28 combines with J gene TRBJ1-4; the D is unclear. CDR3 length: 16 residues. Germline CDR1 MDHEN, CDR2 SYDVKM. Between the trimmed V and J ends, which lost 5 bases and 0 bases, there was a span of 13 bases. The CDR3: CASSPPLAATNEKLFF. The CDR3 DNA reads TGTGCCAGCAGTCCACCCTTGGCCGCAACTAATGAAAAACTGTTTTTT.

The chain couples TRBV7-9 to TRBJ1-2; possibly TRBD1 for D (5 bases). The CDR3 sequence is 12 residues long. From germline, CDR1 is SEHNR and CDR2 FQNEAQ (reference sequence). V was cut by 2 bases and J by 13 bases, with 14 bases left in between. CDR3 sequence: CASSLQGIQGTF. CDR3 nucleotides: TGTGCCAGCAGCTTACAGGGAATCCAGGGCACCTTC.

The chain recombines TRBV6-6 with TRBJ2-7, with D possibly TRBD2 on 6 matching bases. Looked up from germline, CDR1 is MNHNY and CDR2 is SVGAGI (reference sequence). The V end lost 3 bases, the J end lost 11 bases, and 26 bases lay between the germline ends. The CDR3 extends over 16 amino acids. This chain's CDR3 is CASSYNRGRDSWGEYF. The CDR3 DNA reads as TGTGCCAGCAGTTATAACAGAGGACGGGACTCCTGGGGGGAGTACTTC.

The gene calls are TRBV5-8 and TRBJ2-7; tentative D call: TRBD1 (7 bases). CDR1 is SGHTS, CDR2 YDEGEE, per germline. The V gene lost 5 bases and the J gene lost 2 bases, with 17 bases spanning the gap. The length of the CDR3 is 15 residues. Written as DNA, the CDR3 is TGTGCCAGCAGTTATCAGGGGGGCCGGGCCTACGAGCAGTACTTC. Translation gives CASSYQGGRAYEQYF.

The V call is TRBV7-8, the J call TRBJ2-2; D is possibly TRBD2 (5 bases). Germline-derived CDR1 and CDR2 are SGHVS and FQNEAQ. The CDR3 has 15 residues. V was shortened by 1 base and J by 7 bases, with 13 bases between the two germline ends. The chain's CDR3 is CASSLGQGSGGELFF. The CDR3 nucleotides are TGTGCCAGCAGCTTAGGACAAGGGAGCGGCGGGGAGCTGTTTTTT.

CDR3 nucleotides: TGTGCCAGCAGTCCCTTCCAGGGGGCCACTAACTATGGCTACACCTTC. Amino acids: CASSPFQGATNYGYTF. V and J are TRBV27 and TRBJ1-2; 8 bases line up with TRBD1. V trimming: 5 bases; J trimming: 0 bases; junction bases outside the gene matches: 8. Per the germline V gene, CDR1 is MNHEY and CDR2 is SMNVEV (reference sequence). The CDR3 has 16 amino acids.

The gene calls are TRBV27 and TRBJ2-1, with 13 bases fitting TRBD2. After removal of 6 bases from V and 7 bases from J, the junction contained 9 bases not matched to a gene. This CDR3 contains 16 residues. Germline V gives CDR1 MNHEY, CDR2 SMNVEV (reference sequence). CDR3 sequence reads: CASRFRGLAGRNEQFF. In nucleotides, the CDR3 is TGTGCCAGCAGGTTTAGGGGACTAGCGGGGCGGAATGAGCAGTTCTTC.

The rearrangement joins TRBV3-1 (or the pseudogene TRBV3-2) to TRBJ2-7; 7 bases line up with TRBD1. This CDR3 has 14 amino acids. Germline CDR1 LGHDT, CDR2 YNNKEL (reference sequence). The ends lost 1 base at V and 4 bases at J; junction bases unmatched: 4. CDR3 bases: TGTGCCAGCAGCCAAGTCTCCAGGGGGTACGAGCAGTACTTC. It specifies CASSQVSRGYEQYF.

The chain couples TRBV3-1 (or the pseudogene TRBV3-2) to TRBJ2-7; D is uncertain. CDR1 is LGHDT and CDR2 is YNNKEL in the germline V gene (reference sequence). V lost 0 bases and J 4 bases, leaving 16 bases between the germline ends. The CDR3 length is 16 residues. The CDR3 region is CASSQDSQVYFYEQYF. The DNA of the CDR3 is TGTGCCAGCAGCCAAGATAGTCAGGTTTATTTTTACGAGCAGTACTTC.

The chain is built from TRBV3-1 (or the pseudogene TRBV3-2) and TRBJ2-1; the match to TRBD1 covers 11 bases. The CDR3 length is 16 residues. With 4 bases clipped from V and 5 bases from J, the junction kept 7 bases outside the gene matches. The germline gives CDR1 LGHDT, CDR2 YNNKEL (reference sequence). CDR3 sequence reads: CASSLPGTGGNNEQFF. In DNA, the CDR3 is TGTGCCAGCAGCCTCCCCGGGACAGGGGGGAACAATGAGCAGTTCTTC.

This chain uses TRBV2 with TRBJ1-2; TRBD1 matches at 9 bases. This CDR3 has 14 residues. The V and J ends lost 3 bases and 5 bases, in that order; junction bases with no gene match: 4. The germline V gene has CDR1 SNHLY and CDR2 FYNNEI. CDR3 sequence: CASSDGTGSYGYTF. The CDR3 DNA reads TGTGCCAGCAGTGACGGGACAGGGTCTTATGGCTACACCTTC. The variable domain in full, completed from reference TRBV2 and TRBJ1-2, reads EPEVTQTPSHQVTQMGQEVILRCVPISNHLYFYWYRQILGQKVEFLVSFYNNEISEKSEIFDDQFSVERPDGSNFTLKIRSTKLEDSAMYFCASSDGTGSYGYTFGSGTRLTVV.

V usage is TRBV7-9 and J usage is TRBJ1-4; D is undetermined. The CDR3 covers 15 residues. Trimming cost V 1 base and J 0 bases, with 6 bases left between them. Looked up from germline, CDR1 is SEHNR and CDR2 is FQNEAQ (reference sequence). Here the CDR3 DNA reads TGTGCCAGCAGCTTAGGAACAGCAACTAATGAAAAACTGTTTTTT. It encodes CASSLGTATNEKLFF.

In DNA, the CDR3 is TGTGCCACCAGTGATTTACGTCAGTATAGCAATCAGCCCCAGCATTTT. It codes for CATSDLRQYSNQPQHF. This chain connects TRBV24-1 to TRBJ1-5; no definite D call. The germline V gene encodes CDR1 KGHDR and CDR2 SFDVKD. V lost 1 base and J 0 bases, leaving 9 bases between the germline ends. This CDR3 is 16 amino acids long.

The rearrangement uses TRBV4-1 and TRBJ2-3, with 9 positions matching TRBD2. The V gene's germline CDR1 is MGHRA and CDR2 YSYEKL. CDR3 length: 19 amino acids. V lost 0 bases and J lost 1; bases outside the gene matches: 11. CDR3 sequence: CASSQESLGLAGRTDTQYF. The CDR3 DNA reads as TGCGCCAGCAGCCAAGAAAGTCTCGGGCTAGCGGGGCGCACAGATACGCAGTATTTT.

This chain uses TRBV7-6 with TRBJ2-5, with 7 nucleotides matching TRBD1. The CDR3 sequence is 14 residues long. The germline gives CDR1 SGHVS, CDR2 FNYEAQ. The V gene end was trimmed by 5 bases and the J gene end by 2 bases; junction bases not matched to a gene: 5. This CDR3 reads CASSQTGFQETQYF. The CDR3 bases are TGTGCCAGCAGCCAGACAGGGTTTCAAGAGACCCAGTACTTC.

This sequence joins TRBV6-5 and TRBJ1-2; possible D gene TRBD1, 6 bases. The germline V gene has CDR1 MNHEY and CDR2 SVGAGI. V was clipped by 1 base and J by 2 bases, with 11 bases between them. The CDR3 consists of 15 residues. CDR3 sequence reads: CASSYLDSRNYGYTF. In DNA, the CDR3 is TGTGCCAGCAGTTACTTGGACAGCAGGAACTATGGCTACACCTTC.

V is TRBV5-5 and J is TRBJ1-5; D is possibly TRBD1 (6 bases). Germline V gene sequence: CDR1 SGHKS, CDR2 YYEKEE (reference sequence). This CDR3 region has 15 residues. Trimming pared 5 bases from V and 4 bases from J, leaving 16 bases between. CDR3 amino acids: CASSYGQRRNQPQHF. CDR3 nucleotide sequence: TGTGCCAGCAGTTACGGACAGCGAAGAAATCAGCCCCAGCATTTT.

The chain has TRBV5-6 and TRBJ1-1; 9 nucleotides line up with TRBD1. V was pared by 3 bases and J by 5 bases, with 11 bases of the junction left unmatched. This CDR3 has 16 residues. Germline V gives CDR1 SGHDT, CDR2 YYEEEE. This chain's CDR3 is CASSSDPGQGRTEAFF. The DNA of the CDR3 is TGTGCCAGCAGCTCCGATCCGGGACAGGGCAGGACTGAAGCTTTCTTT.

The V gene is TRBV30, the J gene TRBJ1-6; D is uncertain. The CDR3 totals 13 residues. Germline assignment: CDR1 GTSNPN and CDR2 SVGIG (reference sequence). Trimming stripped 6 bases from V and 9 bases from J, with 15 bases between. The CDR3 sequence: CACRPGRGSPLHF. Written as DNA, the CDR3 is TGTGCCTGTCGTCCGGGTCGGGGTTCACCCCTCCACTTT. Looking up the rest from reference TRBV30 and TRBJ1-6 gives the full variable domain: SQTIHQWPATLVQPVGSPLSLECTVEGTSNPNLYWYRQAAGRGLQLLFYSVGIGQISSEVPQNLSASRPQDRQFILSSKKLLLSDSGFYLCACRPGRGSPLHFGNGTRLTVT.

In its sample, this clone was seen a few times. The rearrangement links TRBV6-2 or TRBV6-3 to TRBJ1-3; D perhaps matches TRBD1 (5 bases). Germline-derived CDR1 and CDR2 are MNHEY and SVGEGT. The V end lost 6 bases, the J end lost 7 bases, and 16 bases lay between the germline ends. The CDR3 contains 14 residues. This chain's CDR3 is CASSSAGRGNTIYF. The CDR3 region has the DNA TGTGCCAGCAGCAGCGCGGGGCGAGGGAACACCATATATTTT.

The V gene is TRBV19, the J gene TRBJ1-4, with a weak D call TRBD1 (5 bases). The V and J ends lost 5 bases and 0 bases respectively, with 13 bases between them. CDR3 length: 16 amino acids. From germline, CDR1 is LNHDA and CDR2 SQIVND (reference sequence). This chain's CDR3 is CASSRRQNPTNEKLFF. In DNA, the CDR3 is TGTGCCAGTAGTCGCAGACAGAACCCAACTAATGAAAAACTGTTTTTT.

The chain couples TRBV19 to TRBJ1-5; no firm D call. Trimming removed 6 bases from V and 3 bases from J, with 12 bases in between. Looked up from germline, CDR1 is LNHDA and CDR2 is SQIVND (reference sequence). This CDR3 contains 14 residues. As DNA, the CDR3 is TGTGCCAGTAGACCCGAGGTCCCCAATCAGCCCCAGCATTTT. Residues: CASRPEVPNQPQHF.

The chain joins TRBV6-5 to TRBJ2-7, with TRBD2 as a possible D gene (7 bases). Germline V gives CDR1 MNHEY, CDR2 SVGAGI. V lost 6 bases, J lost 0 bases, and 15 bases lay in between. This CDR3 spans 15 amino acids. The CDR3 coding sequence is TGTGCCAGCAGGCCCCAGGGAGGGGGCTCCTACGAGCAGTACTTC. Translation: CASRPQGGGSYEQYF.

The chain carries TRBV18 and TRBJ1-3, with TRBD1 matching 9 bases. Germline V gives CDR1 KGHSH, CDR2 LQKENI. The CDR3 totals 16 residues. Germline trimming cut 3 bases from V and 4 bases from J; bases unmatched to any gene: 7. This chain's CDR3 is CASSPIGTGLGNTIYF. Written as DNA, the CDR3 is TGTGCCAGCTCACCTATTGGGACAGGGCTCGGAAACACCATATATTTT.

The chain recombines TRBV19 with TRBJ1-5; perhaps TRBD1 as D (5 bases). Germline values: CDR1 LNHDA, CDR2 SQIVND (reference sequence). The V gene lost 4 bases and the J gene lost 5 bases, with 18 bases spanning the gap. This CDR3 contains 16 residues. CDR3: CASSRTLAGPDQPQHF. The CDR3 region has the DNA TGTGCCAGTAGTAGGACCCTGGCAGGGCCAGATCAGCCCCAGCATTTT.

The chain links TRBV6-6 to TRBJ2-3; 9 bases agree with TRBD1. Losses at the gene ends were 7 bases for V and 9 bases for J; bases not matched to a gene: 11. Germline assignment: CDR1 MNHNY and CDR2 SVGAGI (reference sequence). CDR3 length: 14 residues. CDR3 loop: CASTTGGAGATQYF. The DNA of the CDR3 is TGTGCCAGCACCACAGGGGGCGCGGGGGCGACGCAGTATTTT.